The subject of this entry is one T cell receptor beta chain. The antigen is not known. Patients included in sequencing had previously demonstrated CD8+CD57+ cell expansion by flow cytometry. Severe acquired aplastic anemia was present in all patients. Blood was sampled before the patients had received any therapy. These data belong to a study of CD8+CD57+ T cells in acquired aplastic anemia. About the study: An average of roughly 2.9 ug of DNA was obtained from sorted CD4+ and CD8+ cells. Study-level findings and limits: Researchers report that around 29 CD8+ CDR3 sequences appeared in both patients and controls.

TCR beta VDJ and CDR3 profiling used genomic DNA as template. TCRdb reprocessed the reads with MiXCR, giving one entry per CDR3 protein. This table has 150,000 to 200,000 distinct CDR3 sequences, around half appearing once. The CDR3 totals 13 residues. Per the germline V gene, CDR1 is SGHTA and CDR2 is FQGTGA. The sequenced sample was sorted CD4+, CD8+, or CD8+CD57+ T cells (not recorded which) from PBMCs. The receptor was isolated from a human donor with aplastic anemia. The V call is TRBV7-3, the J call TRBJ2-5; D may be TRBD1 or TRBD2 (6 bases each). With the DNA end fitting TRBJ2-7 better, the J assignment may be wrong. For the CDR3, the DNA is TGTGCCAGCAGCCCCTTGGGGGGCGACGAGCAGTACTTC. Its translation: CASSPLGGDEQYF.